The clone carrying this T cell receptor (beta chain) showed up many times. The data originate from a study of neurological immune-mediated disorders. J lost 4 bases, V lost 0 bases, and 6 bases had no gene match. This CDR3 contains 16 residues. Germline CDR1 is SSHAT and CDR2 is FNYEAQ (reference sequence). It was by 5'RACE with 10-nucleotide random UMIs that the cDNA was made. TCRdb re-analysed the 5' RACE reads in MiXCR, keeping a single row per CDR3 protein. The data contain 30,000 or so distinct CDR3 sequences, more than 14% of them seen just once; the ten biggest clones take up around 25%. The sequencing input was PBMCs. The clonotype comes from a man in his 70s in good health. The genes are TRBV7-7 and TRBJ2-5; TRBD1 matches at 9 bases. As DNA, the CDR3 is TGTGCCAGCAGCTTAGCGTCCGGGACAGGGTCAGAGACCCAGTACTTC. Protein product: CASSLASGTGSETQYF.